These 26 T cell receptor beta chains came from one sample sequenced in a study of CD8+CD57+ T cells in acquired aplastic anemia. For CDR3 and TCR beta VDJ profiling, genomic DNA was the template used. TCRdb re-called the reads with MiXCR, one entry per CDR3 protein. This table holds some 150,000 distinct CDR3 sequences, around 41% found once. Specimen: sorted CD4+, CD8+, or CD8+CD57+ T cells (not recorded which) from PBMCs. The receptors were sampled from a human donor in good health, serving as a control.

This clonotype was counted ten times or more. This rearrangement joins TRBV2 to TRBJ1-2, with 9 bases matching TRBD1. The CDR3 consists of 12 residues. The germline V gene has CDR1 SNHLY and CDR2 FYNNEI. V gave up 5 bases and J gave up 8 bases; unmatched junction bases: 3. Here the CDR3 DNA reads TGTGCCAGCAGTATCGGGACAGGGGGCTACACCTTC. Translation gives CASSIGTGGYTF.

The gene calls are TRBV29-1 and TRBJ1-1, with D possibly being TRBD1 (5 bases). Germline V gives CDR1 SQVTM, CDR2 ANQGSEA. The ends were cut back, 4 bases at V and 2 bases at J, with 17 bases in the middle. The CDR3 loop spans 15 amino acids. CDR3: CSVVPGSLSNTEAFF. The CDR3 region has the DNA TGCAGCGTTGTACCAGGGAGTTTGTCCAACACTGAAGCTTTCTTT.

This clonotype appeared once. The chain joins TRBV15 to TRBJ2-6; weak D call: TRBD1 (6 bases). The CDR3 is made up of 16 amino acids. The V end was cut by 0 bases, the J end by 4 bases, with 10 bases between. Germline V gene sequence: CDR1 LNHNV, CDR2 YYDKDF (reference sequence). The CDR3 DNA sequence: TGTGCCACCAGCAGAGATCAGGGGTCCGGGGCCAACGTCCTGACTTTC. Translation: CATSRDQGSGANVLTF.

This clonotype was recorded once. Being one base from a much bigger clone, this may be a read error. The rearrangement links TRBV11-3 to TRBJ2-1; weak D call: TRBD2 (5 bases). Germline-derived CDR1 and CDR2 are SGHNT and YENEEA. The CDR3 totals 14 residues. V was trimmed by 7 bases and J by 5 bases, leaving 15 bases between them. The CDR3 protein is CASNFTDLNNEQFF. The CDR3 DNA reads TGTGCCAGCAACTTTACGGACTTGAACAATGAGCAGTTCTTC. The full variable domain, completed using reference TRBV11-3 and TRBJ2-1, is EAGVVQSPRYKIIEKKQPVAFWCNPISGHNTLYWYLQNLGQGPELLIRYENEEAVDDSQLPKDRFSAERLKGVDSTLKIQPAELGDSAVYLCASNFTDLNNEQFFGPGTRLTVL.

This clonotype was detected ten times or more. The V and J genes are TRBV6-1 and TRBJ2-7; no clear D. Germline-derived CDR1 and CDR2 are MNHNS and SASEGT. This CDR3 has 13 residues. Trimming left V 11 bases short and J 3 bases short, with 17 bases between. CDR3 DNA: TGTGCCGTACGCACCTTTTCCGTCTACGAGCAGTACTTC. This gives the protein CAVRTFSVYEQYF.

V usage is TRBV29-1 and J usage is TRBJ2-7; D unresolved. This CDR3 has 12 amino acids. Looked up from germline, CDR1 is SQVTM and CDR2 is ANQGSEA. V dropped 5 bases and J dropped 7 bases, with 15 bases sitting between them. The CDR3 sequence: CSVRYSYGEQYF. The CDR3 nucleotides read TGCAGCGTTCGGTACTCCTACGGTGAGCAGTACTTC.

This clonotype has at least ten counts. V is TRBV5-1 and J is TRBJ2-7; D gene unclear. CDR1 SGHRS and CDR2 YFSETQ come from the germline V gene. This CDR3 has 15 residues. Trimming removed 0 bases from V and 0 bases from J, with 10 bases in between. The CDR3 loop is CASSLGPTRSYEQYF. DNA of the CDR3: TGCGCCAGCAGCTTGGGACCGACGCGCTCCTACGAGCAGTACTTC.

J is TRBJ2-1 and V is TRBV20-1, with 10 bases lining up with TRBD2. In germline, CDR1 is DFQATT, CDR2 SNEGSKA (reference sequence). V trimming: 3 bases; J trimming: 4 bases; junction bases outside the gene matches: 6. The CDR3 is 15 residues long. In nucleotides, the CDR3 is TGCAGTGCTAGCGGATTACTAGCGGGGTACAATGAGCAGTTCTTC. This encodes CSASGLLAGYNEQFF.

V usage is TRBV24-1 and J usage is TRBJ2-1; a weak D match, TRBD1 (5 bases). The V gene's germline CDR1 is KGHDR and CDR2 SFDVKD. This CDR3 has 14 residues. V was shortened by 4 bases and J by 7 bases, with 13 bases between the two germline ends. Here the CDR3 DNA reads TGTGCCACCAGTGAGGATGGACACGCTAATGAGCAGTTCTTC. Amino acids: CATSEDGHANEQFF.

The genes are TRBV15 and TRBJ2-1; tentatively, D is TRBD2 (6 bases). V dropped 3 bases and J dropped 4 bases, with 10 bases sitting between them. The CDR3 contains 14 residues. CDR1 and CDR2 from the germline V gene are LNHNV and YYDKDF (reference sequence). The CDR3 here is CATSSGGIYNEQFF. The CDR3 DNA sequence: TGTGCCACCAGCAGTGGCGGGATTTACAATGAGCAGTTCTTC.

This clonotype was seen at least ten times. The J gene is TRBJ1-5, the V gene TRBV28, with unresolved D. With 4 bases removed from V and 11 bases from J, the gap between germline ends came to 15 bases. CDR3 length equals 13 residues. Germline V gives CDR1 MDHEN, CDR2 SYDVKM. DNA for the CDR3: TGTGCCAGCAGTTCGAGGGCCCGTTTGACCCAGCATTTT. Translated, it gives CASSSRARLTQHF.

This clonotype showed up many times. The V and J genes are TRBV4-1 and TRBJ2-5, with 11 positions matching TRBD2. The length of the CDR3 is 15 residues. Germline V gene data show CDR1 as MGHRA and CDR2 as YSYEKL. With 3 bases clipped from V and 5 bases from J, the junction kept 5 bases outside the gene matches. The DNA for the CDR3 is TGCGCCAGCAGCCATAGCGGGGGGGCCGGCGAGACCCAGTACTTC. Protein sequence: CASSHSGGAGETQYF.

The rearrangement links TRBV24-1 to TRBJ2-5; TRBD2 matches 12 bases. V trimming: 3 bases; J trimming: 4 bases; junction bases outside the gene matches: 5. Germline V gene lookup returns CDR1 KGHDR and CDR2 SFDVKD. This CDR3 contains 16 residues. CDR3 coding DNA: TGTGCCACCAGTGATCCACTAGCGGGGGGTTTAGAGACCCAGTACTTC. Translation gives CATSDPLAGGLETQYF.

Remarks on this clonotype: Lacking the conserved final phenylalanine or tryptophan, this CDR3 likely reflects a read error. The CDR3 reads CASSRQGQVNQPQHL. DNA for the CDR3: TGTGCCAGTAGTAGGCAGGGACAGGTCAATCAGCCCCAGCATTTG. This chain joins TRBV19 and TRBJ1-5; 8 bases fit TRBD1. Germline V lookup: CDR1 LNHDA, CDR2 SQIVND (reference sequence). The CDR3 sequence is 15 residues long. The ends lost 4 bases at V and 3 bases at J; junction bases unmatched: 5.

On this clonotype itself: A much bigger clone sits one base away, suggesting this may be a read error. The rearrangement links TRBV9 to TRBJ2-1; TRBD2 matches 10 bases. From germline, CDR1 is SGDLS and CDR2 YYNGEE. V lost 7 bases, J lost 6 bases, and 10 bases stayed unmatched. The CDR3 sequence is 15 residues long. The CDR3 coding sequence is TGTGCCAGCGGCCTTAGCGGGGGGCCTAGCAATGAGCAGTTCTTC. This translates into CASGLSGGPSNEQFF.

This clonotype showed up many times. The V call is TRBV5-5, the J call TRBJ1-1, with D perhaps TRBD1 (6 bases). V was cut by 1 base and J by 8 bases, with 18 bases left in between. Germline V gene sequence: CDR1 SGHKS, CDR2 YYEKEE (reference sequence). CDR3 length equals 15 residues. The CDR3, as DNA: TGTGCCAGCAGCTTGACCTGGGGGGCCTCCACCGAAGCTTTCTTT. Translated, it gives CASSLTWGASTEAFF.

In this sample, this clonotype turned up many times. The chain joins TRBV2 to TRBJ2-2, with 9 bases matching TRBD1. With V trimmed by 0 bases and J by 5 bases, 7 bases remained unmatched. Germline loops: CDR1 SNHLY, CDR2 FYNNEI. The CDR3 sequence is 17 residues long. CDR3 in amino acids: CASSEAWGQGLTGELFF. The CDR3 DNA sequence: TGTGCCAGCAGTGAAGCATGGGGACAGGGATTAACCGGGGAGCTGTTTTTT.

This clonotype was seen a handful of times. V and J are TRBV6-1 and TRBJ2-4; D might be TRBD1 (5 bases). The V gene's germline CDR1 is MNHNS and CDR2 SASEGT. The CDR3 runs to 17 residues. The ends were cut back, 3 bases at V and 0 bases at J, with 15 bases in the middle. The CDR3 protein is CASSEADRYLAKNIQYF. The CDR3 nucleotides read TGTGCCAGCAGTGAGGCCGACAGATATTTAGCCAAAAACATTCAGTACTTC.

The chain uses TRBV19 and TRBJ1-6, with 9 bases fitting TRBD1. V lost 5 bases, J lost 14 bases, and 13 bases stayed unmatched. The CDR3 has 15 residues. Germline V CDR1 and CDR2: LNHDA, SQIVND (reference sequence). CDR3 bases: TGTGCCAGTAGTTTGCTTGGTACAGGGGGCGCATCCCTCCACTTT. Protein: CASSLLGTGGASLHF.

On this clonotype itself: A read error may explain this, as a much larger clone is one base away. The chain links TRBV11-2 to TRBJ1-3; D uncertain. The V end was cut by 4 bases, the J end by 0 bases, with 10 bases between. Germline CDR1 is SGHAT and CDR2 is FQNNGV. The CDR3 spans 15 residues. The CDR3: CASSCGGYSGNTIYF. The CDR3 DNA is TGTGCCAGCAGCTGCGGTGGGTACTCTGGAAACACCATATATTTT.

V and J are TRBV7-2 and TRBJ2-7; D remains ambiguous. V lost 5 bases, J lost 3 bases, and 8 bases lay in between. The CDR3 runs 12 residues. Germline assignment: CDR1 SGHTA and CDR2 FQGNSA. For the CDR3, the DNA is TGTGCCAGCAGCCCTTTGAGCTACGAGCAGTACTTC. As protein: CASSPLSYEQYF.

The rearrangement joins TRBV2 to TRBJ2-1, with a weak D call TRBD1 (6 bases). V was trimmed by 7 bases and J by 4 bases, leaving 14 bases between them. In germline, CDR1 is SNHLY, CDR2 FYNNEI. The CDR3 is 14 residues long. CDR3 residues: CASNEDREYNEQFF. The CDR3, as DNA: TGTGCCAGCAATGAGGACAGAGAATACAATGAGCAGTTCTTC.

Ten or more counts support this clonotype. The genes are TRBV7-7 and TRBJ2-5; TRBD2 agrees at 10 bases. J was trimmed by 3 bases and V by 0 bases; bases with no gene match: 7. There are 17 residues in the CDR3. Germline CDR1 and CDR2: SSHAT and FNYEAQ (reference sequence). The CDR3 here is CASSLARAAGGKETQYF. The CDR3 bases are TGTGCCAGCAGCTTAGCGAGGGCAGCGGGAGGGAAAGAGACCCAGTACTTC. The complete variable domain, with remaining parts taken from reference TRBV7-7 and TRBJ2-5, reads GAGVSQSPRYKVTKRGQDVTLRCDPISSHATLYWYQQALGQGPEFLTYFNYEAQPDKSGLPSDRFSAERPEGSISTLTIQRTEQRDSAMYRCASSLARAAGGKETQYFGPGTRLLVL.

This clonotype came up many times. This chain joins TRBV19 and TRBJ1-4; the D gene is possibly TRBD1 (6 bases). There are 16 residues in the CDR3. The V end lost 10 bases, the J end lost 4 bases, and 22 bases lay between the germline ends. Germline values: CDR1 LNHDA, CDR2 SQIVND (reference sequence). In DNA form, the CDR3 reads TGTGCCACCACAAACCCCCACAGGGTCGGTAATGAAAAACTGTTTTTT. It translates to CATTNPHRVGNEKLFF.

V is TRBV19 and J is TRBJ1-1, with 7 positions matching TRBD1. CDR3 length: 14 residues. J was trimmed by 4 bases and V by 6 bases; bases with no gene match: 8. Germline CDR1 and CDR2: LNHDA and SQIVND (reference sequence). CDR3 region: CASRDRAVGTEAFF. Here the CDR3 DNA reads TGTGCCAGTAGAGACAGGGCGGTGGGCACTGAAGCTTTCTTT.

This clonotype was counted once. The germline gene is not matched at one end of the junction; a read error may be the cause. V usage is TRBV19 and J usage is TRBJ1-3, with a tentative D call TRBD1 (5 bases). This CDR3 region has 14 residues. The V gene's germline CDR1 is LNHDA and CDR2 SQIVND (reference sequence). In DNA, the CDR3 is TGTGCCAGTACCTCGGGCGGGGCTGGGAACACCATATATTTT. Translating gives CASTSGGAGNTIYF. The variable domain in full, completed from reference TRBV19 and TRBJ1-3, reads DGGITQSPKYLFRKEGQNVTLSCEQNLNHDAMYWYRQDPGQGLRLIYYSQIVNDFQKGDIAEGYSVSREKKESFPLTVTSAQKNPTAFYLCASTSGGAGNTIYFGEGSWLTVV.